Following are 29 T cell receptor beta chains from one sample sequenced in a study of T-cell reconstitution after alpha-beta-depleted transplantation in children. A library of TCRbeta sequences, prepared with unique molecular identifiers, was generated. A single record per CDR3 protein comes from TCRdb applying MiXCR to the PCR reads. This table holds a few hundred thousand distinct CDR3 sequences, around a tenth found once. Material: PBMCs from the stem cell graft donor, obtained from the stem cell graft. The source is a human donor who donated a stem cell graft to a child with acute lymphoblastic leukemia.

This clonotype was seen repeatedly, ten times or more. V gene TRBV11-1 combines with J gene TRBJ2-5; 7 bases line up with TRBD1. This CDR3 spans 14 amino acids. Trimming removed 5 bases from V and 4 bases from J; junction bases left unmatched: 7. CDR1 is SGHAT and CDR2 is FQDESV in the germline V gene (reference sequence). CDR3 sequence: CASSPSSGGETQYF. CDR3 DNA sequence: TGTGCCAGCAGCCCTTCGTCAGGGGGAGAGACCCAGTACTTC.

To note about this clonotype: Given a much more abundant clone one base away, this may be a read error. The chain combines TRBV6-4 with TRBJ2-2; TRBD1 agrees at 9 bases. Germline loops: CDR1 MRHNA, CDR2 SNTAGT. This CDR3 comprises 15 residues. The CDR3 loop reads CASGDSGQGTGELFF. For the CDR3, the DNA is TGTGCCAGCGGTGACTCGGGACAGGGCACCGGGGAGCTGTTTTTT.

This clonotype occurred a few times. The chain links TRBV6-5 to TRBJ1-1; D is unresolved. The CDR3 runs 14 residues. The ends were cut back, 2 bases at V and 6 bases at J, with 13 bases in the middle. Germline CDR1 reads MNHEY; CDR2 reads SVGAGI. This chain's CDR3 is CASSYRAGESEAFF. The CDR3 nucleotides are TGTGCCAGCAGTTACCGGGCAGGTGAATCTGAAGCTTTCTTT.

The chain is built from TRBV20-1 and TRBJ1-1; the match to TRBD1 covers 7 bases. From germline, CDR1 is DFQATT and CDR2 SNEGSKA (reference sequence). The CDR3 consists of 18 residues. V lost 0 bases to trimming and J lost 4 bases; unmatched junction nucleotides: 17. CDR3 in amino acids: CSARDLLGLTGPITEAFF. In DNA form, the CDR3 reads TGCAGTGCTAGAGACCTTCTGGGCCTGACAGGGCCGATCACTGAAGCTTTCTTT.

This clonotype was observed a handful of times. The CDR3 region is CASNRVGRVSEQYF. For the CDR3, the DNA is TGTGCCAGCAATCGCGTCGGGAGGGTAAGCGAGCAGTACTTC. V and J are TRBV6-2 or TRBV6-3 and TRBJ2-7; 8 nucleotides align to TRBD2. J lost 6 bases, V lost 7 bases, and 11 bases had no gene match. Germline-derived CDR1 and CDR2 are MNHEY and SVGEGT. The CDR3 covers 14 residues.

The chain combines TRBV5-6 with TRBJ1-3; 9 bases line up with TRBD1. CDR1 is SGHDT and CDR2 is YYEEEE in the germline V gene. The CDR3 sequence is 15 residues long. V shed 4 bases and J 4 bases; nucleotides not matched to a gene: 6. The CDR3 protein is CASSRRQGVGNTIYF. CDR3 sequence (DNA): TGTGCCAGCAGCAGACGACAGGGGGTCGGAAACACCATATATTTT.

This clonotype was observed a few times. The genes are TRBV7-6 and TRBJ1-4; D is possibly TRBD1 (6 bases). Germline V lookup: CDR1 SGHVS, CDR2 FNYEAQ. The V and J ends lost 5 bases and 5 bases respectively, with 15 bases between them. The CDR3 length is 15 residues. The CDR3 bases are TGTGCCAGCAGCGTTGACGGACAGTTGAATGAAAAACTGTTTTTT. Translation: CASSVDGQLNEKLFF.

The CDR3 DNA reads TGTGCCAGCAGCTCGGGGACTAGCGGTCAGGATACGCAGTATTTT. Translated: CASSSGTSGQDTQYF. The chain combines TRBV5-5 with TRBJ2-3; 11 positions agree with TRBD2. The CDR3 is 15 residues long. J lost 6 bases, V lost 3 bases, and 6 bases had no gene match. Germline values: CDR1 SGHKS, CDR2 YYEKEE (reference sequence).

This clonotype was seen a few times. The J gene is TRBJ2-7, the V gene TRBV28; TRBD2 aligns across 9 bases. Germline V gene sequence: CDR1 MDHEN, CDR2 SYDVKM. With 6 bases clipped from V and 5 bases from J, the junction kept 14 bases outside the gene matches. The CDR3 totals 16 residues. CDR3 in amino acids: CASSLGGAGGPDEQYF. In DNA form, the CDR3 reads TGTGCCAGCAGCCTTGGTGGGGCGGGAGGGCCTGACGAGCAGTACTTC.

This clonotype was observed a few times. V is TRBV12-3 or TRBV12-4 and J is TRBJ2-7; TRBD2 might be the D (5 bases). The V gene lost 5 bases and the J gene lost 0 bases, with 11 bases spanning the gap. The CDR3 length is 14 residues. The CDR3 DNA is TGTGCCAGCAGTGGTCACGGACTCTCCTACGAGCAGTACTTC. As protein: CASSGHGLSYEQYF.

Many counts were recorded for this clonotype. This chain connects TRBV27 to TRBJ2-3; D remains ambiguous. The germline gives CDR1 MNHEY, CDR2 SMNVEV (reference sequence). This CDR3 has 13 residues. Trimming took off 7 bases at V and 1 base at J, with 9 bases between the two ends. The CDR3 nucleotides are TGTGCCAGCACCGTGTACGGCACAGATACGCAGTATTTT. This codes for CASTVYGTDTQYF.

This clonotype was counted between two and nine times. The gene calls are TRBV10-3 and TRBJ1-6, with TRBD1 as a possible D gene (5 bases). Trimming removed 5 bases at V and 0 bases at J, with 8 bases between. This CDR3 has 15 amino acids. Germline lookup yields CDR1 ENHRY and CDR2 SYGVKD. CDR3 DNA: TGTGCCATCAGTCAACAGGACTCCTATAATTCACCCCTCCACTTT. This encodes CAISQQDSYNSPLHF.

The chain combines TRBV20-1 with TRBJ2-3; D possibly matches TRBD1 or TRBD2 (7 bases each). The CDR3 contains 14 residues. The germline V gene has CDR1 DFQATT and CDR2 SNEGSKA (reference sequence). V lost 6 bases and J lost 6, with 19 bases in between. The CDR3 DNA reads as TGCAGTGCAGGTGGACAGGCCGGGGGGGATACGCAGTATTTT. Its translation is CSAGGQAGGDTQYF.

The rearrangement joins TRBV20-1 to TRBJ2-1; tentatively, D is TRBD2 (5 bases). V lost 2 bases, J lost 4 bases, and 12 bases lay in between. The CDR3 loop spans 14 amino acids. Germline V CDR1 and CDR2: DFQATT, SNEGSKA (reference sequence). The CDR3 loop is CSARRGGDYNEQFF. In nucleotides, the CDR3 is TGCAGTGCTAGACGGGGTGGGGATTACAATGAGCAGTTCTTC.

This clonotype was picked up many times. The chain couples TRBV5-1 to TRBJ2-2; perhaps TRBD2 as D (7 bases). The CDR3 sequence is 14 residues long. CDR1 is SGHRS and CDR2 is YFSETQ in the germline V gene. The V and J ends lost 7 bases and 4 bases respectively, with 14 bases between them. CDR3 region: CASQTGGRTGELFF. For the CDR3, the DNA is TGCGCCAGCCAAACCGGGGGGCGCACCGGGGAGCTGTTTTTT.

This clonotype was detected many times. CDR3 nucleotide sequence: TGTGCCACCAGCAGAGGAGGCAGGACCTACGAGCAGTACTTC. Encoded protein: CATSRGGRTYEQYF. The gene calls are TRBV15 and TRBJ2-7, with D unclear. V was clipped by 1 base and J by 2 bases, with 9 bases between them. The CDR3 sequence is 14 residues long. Germline CDR1 and CDR2: LNHNV and YYDKDF (reference sequence).

V gene TRBV6-2 or TRBV6-3 combines with J gene TRBJ2-7; D not resolved. Trimming pared 2 bases from V and 5 bases from J, leaving 4 bases between. Germline V gene lookup returns CDR1 MNHEY and CDR2 SVGEGT. This CDR3 region has 11 residues. The CDR3 spells CASSYTDEQYF. CDR3 nucleotides: TGTGCCAGCAGTTACACGGACGAGCAGTACTTC.

This clonotype occurred a few times. The rearrangement links TRBV20-1 to TRBJ1-3; D not resolved. Germline values: CDR1 DFQATT, CDR2 SNEGSKA (reference sequence). This CDR3 is built from 13 residues. V was trimmed by 3 bases and J by 2 bases, leaving 8 bases between them. DNA for the CDR3: TGCAGTGCTAGGCAGCCCCCTGGAAACACCATATATTTT. Amino acids: CSARQPPGNTIYF.

The chain employs TRBV27 and TRBJ2-7; no firm D call. Germline loops: CDR1 MNHEY, CDR2 SMNVEV (reference sequence). The V end was cut by 3 bases, the J end by 4 bases, with 10 bases between. The CDR3 is made up of 13 amino acids. Here the CDR3 reads CASSFSQEYEQYF. CDR3 DNA sequence: TGTGCCAGCAGTTTTTCTCAGGAATACGAGCAGTACTTC.

This clonotype was picked up a small number of times. The gene calls are TRBV7-3 and TRBJ2-3; a weak D match, TRBD1 (5 bases). CDR1 is SGHTA, CDR2 FQGTGA, per germline. There are 14 residues in the CDR3. V lost 6 bases and J 2 bases, leaving 12 bases between the germline ends. CDR3 in DNA: TGTGCCAGCAGTCCAAGGGGTGTCACAGATACGCAGTATTTT. Translation gives CASSPRGVTDTQYF.

The sample holds many counts of this clonotype. The J gene is TRBJ2-3, the V gene TRBV9; D unresolved. V was cut by 0 bases and J by 2 bases, with 10 bases left in between. Germline CDR1 SGDLS, CDR2 YYNGEE. The CDR3 totals 15 residues. CDR3 coding DNA: TGTGCCAGCAGCGTAGACGAGAGGCCCACAGATACGCAGTATTTT. It is translated as CASSVDERPTDTQYF.

The sample holds a few counts of this clonotype. The chain uses TRBV12-3 or TRBV12-4 and TRBJ2-3; 12 bases are shared with TRBD2. V lost 5 bases to trimming and J lost 2 bases; unmatched junction nucleotides: 5. This CDR3 comprises 16 residues. CDR3 in amino acids: CASSPSGRALTDTQYF. As DNA, the CDR3 is TGTGCCAGCAGTCCTAGCGGGAGGGCCCTCACAGATACGCAGTATTTT.

This clonotype was observed a few times. This CDR3 is CSARPTTGTVKLFF. The CDR3 DNA sequence: TGCAGTGCTAGACCTACGACAGGGACGGTAAAACTGTTTTTT. This sequence joins TRBV20-1 and TRBJ1-4, with 7 positions matching TRBD1. The germline V gene has CDR1 DFQATT and CDR2 SNEGSKA (reference sequence). The CDR3 is made up of 14 amino acids. With V trimmed by 2 bases and J by 10 bases, 10 bases remained unmatched.

This clonotype was observed a handful of times. The chain employs TRBV5-1 and TRBJ2-3; TRBD2 agrees at 13 bases. The CDR3 totals 16 residues. Germline V lookup: CDR1 SGHRS, CDR2 YFSETQ. J lost 4 bases, V lost 1 base, and 3 bases had no gene match. CDR3 sequence (DNA): TGCGCCAGCAGCTTGTGGACTAGCGGGAGTGCAGATACGCAGTATTTT. It encodes CASSLWTSGSADTQYF.

This clonotype was counted many times. The V gene is TRBV20-1, the J gene TRBJ2-7; D is perhaps TRBD2 (5 bases). The germline V and J ends were trimmed by 5 bases and 3 bases, with 17 bases remaining between them. The CDR3 contains 14 residues. Per the germline V gene, CDR1 is DFQATT and CDR2 is SNEGSKA (reference sequence). This CDR3 is CSARGATKVYEQYF. CDR3 coding DNA: TGCAGTGCTCGGGGAGCAACCAAAGTCTACGAGCAGTACTTC.

The rearrangement uses TRBV4-2 and TRBJ2-1; D remains unclear. The CDR3 extends over 15 amino acids. Between the trimmed V and J ends, which lost 0 bases and 4 bases, there was a span of 10 bases. Germline V gene sequence: CDR1 LGHNA, CDR2 YNFKEQ. CDR3 DNA sequence: TGTGCCAGCAGCCAAGATCAGTGGGGATACAATGAGCAGTTCTTC. It encodes CASSQDQWGYNEQFF.

This chain uses TRBV6-1 with TRBJ2-1; a weak D match, TRBD2 (5 bases). There are 16 residues in the CDR3. Germline CDR1 is MNHNS and CDR2 is SASEGT. Trimming left V 3 bases short and J 3 bases short, with 15 bases between. CDR3 bases: TGTGCCAGCAGTGAGAGGACTTTAATACTCTACAATGAGCAGTTCTTC. Its translation: CASSERTLILYNEQFF.

The chain couples TRBV12-3 or TRBV12-4 to TRBJ2-7, with TRBD2 identical over 9 bases. The CDR3 loop spans 16 amino acids. Trimming took 0 bases from V and 5 from J; bases not matched to a gene: 8. CDR3 DNA sequence: TGTGCCAGCAGTTTAGCGCGGGGGACTAGCTCAAACGAGCAGTACTTC. Residues: CASSLARGTSSNEQYF.

This rearrangement joins TRBV12-3 or TRBV12-4 to TRBJ2-1; D remains ambiguous. V lost 3 bases and J lost 4, with 10 bases in between. The CDR3 totals 14 residues. The CDR3 bases are TGTGCCAGCAGTTTCGCAAACAGTTACAATGAGCAGTTCTTC. It encodes CASSFANSYNEQFF.